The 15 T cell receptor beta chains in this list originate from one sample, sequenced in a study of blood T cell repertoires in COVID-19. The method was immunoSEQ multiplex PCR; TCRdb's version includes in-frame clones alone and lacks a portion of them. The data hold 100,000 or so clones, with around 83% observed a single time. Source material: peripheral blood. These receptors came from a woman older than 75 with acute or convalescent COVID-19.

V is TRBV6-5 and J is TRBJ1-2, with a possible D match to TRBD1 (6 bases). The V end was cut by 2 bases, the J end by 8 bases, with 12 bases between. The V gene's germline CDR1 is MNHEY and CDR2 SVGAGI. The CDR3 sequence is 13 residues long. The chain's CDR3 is CASSYGGGLGYTF. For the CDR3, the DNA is TGTGCCAGCAGTTACGGCGGGGGGCTGGGCTACACCTTC.

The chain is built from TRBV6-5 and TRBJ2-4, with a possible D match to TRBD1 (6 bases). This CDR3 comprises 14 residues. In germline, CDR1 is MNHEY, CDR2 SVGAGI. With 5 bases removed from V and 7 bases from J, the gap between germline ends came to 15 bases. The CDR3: CASSPHRETNIQYF. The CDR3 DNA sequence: TGTGCCAGCAGTCCACACAGGGAGACGAACATTCAGTACTTC.

CDR3: CASSYGGSYNEQFF. The CDR3 region has the DNA TGTGCCAGCAGCTACGGGGGGTCCTACAATGAGCAGTTCTTC. This chain connects TRBV7-9 to TRBJ2-1; 7 bases are a match to TRBD2. CDR3 length: 14 residues. Germline CDR1 SEHNR, CDR2 FQNEAQ (reference sequence). V shed 4 bases and J 1 base; nucleotides not matched to a gene: 1.

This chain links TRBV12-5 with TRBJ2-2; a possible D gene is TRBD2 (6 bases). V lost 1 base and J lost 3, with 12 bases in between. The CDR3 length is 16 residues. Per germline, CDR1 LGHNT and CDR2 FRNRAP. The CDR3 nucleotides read TGTGCTAGTGGTTTGGCCGGAGGGCTTGACACCGGGGAGCTGTTTTTT. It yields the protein CASGLAGGLDTGELFF.

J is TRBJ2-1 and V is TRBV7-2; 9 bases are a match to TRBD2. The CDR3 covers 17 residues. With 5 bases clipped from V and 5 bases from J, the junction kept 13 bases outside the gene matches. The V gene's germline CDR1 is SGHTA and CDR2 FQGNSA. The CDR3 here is CASSTPSGGRADNEQFF. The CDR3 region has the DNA TGTGCCAGCAGCACCCCCAGCGGCGGGAGGGCCGACAATGAGCAGTTCTTC. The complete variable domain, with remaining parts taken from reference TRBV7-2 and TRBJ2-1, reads GAGVSQSPSNKVTEKGKDVELRCDPISGHTALYWYRQSLGQGLEFLIYFQGNSAPDKSGLPSDRFSAERTGGSVSTLTIQRTQQEDSAVYLCASSTPSGGRADNEQFFGPGTRLTVL.

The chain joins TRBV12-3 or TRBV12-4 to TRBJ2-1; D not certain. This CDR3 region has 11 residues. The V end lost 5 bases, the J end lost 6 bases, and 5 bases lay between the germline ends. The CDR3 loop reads CASSKPNEQFF. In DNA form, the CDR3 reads TGTGCCAGCAGTAAGCCCAATGAGCAGTTCTTC.

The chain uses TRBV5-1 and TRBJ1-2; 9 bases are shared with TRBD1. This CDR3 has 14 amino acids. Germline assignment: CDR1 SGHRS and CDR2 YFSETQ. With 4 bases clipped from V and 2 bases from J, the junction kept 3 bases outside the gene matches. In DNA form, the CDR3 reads TGCGCCAGCAGCCCACAGGGGGCGAACTATGGCTACACCTTC. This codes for CASSPQGANYGYTF.

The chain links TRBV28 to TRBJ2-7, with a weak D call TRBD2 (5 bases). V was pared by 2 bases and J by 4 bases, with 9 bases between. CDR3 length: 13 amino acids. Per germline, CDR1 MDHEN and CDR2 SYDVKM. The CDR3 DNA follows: TGTGCCAGCAGTTTAGTGGGAGCGTACGAGCAGTACTTC. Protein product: CASSLVGAYEQYF.

The CDR3 spells CASSYPGNVGNEQFF. CDR3 nucleotides: TGTGCCAGCAGTTATCCAGGGAATGTCGGCAATGAGCAGTTCTTC. The gene calls are TRBV27 and TRBJ2-1; tentative D call: TRBD1 (5 bases). Trimming stripped 4 bases from V and 6 bases from J, with 16 bases between. This CDR3 contains 15 residues. Germline V lookup: CDR1 MNHEY, CDR2 SMNVEV (reference sequence).

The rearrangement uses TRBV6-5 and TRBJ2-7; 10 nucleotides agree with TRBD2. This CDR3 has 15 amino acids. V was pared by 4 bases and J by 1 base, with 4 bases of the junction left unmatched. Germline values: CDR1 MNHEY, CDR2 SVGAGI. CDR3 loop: CASSSRTSGSYEQYV. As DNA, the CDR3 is TGTGCCAGCAGTTCTCGGACTAGCGGATCCTACGAGCAGTACGTC.

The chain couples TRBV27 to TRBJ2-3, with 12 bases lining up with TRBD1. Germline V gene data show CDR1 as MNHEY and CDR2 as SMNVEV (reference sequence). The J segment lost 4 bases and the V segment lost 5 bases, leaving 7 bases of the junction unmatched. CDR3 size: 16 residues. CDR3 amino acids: CASSTRDRGRPDTQYF. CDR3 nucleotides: TGTGCCAGCAGTACCCGGGACAGGGGGCGTCCAGATACGCAGTATTTT.

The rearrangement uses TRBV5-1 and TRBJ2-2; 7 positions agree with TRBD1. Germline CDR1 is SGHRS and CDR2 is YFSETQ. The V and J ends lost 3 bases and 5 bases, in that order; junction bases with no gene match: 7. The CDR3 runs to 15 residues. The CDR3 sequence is CASSSMTGRTGELFF. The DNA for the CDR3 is TGCGCCAGCAGCTCGATGACAGGGAGAACCGGGGAGCTGTTTTTT.

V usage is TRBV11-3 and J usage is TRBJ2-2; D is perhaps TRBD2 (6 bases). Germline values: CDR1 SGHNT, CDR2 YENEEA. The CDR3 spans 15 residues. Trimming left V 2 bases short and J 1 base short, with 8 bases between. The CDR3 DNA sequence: TGTGCCAGCAGCTTACATAGCGGGAACACCGGGGAGCTGTTTTTT. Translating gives CASSLHSGNTGELFF.

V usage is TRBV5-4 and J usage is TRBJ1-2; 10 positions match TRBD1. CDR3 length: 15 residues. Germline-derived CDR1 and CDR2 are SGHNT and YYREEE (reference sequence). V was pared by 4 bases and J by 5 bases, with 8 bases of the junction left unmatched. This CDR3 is CASSPPGQGKYGYTF. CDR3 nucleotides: TGTGCCAGCAGCCCCCCGGGACAGGGGAAGTATGGCTACACCTTC.

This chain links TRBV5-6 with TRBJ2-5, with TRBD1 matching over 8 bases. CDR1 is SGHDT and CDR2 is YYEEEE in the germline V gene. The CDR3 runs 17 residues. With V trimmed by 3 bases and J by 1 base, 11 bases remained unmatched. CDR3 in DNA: TGTGCCAGCAGCTCTACCGGACAGGGTCCGTCCCAAGAGACCCAGTACTTC. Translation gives CASSSTGQGPSQETQYF.